The 22 T cell receptor beta chains below come from one sample, sequenced in a study of cytomegalovirus exposure and HLA in healthy donors. 13 Jbeta primers and 60 Vbeta primers were used for the PCR. Using immunoSEQ multiplex PCR, the repertoire was profiled, and TCRdb retains in-frame clones only, with some absent. Of 100,000 to 150,000 clones in the sample, less than 90% are singletons; the top ten hold 15% to 25%. Sequencing was carried out using PBMCs. The receptors shown here come from a man aged 18-30 years in good health and CMV-seropositive.

CDR3 residues: CAISESAGSSYEQYF. The CDR3 coding sequence is TGTGCCATCAGTGAGTCGGCGGGGAGCTCCTACGAGCAGTACTTC. This chain joins TRBV10-3 and TRBJ2-7, with D tentatively TRBD2 (6 bases). Trimming shortened V by 0 bases and J by 0 bases, and 9 bases separated the two germline ends. The CDR3 consists of 15 residues. Per germline, CDR1 ENHRY and CDR2 SYGVKD.

The chain carries TRBV25-1 and TRBJ1-5; perhaps TRBD1 as D (6 bases). The length of the CDR3 is 15 residues. Germline V gene data show CDR1 as MGHDK and CDR2 as SYGVNS. V was shortened by 1 base and J by 0 bases, with 7 bases between the two germline ends. This CDR3 is CASSESGDSNQPQHF. The CDR3 nucleotides read TGTGCCAGCAGTGAATCAGGGGATAGCAATCAGCCCCAGCATTTT.

This clone was found a few times. This chain connects TRBV5-1 to TRBJ1-1, with no clear D. CDR3 length: 14 amino acids. Germline assignment: CDR1 SGHRS and CDR2 YFSETQ. V was cut by 0 bases and J by 2 bases, with 8 bases left in between. CDR3 amino acids: CASSLAPHNTEAFF. The CDR3 DNA sequence: TGCGCCAGCAGCTTGGCCCCCCATAACACTGAAGCTTTCTTT.

This chain uses TRBV13 with TRBJ2-5; 9 bases align to TRBD2. J was trimmed by 5 bases and V by 6 bases; bases with no gene match: 7. Looked up from germline, CDR1 is PRHDT and CDR2 is FYEKMQ (reference sequence). There are 14 residues in the CDR3. The CDR3 nucleotides are TGTGCCAGCAGGCTTAGCGGGGGCGGGGAGACCCAGTACTTC. It yields the protein CASRLSGGGETQYF.

This chain uses TRBV30 with TRBJ2-7; tentative D call: TRBD1 (6 bases). Germline V gene sequence: CDR1 GTSNPN, CDR2 SVGIG (reference sequence). The CDR3 loop spans 13 amino acids. V was trimmed by 5 bases and J by 3 bases, leaving 14 bases between them. The CDR3 DNA reads as TGTGCCTGGGGGCGTAGGGGGAACTACGAGCAGTACTTC. It translates to CAWGRRGNYEQYF.

This clone was counted a single time. The gene calls are TRBV4-1 and TRBJ2-1; 9 nucleotides agree with TRBD1. V trimming: 5 bases; J trimming: 2 bases; junction bases outside the gene matches: 7. The germline CDR1 and CDR2 sequences are MGHRA and YSYEKL. The CDR3 contains 16 residues. The CDR3 region has the DNA TGCGCCAGCAGCGAGATAAGGACAGGGGCCTACAATGAGCAGTTCTTC. Translated: CASSEIRTGAYNEQFF.

The chain combines TRBV9 with TRBJ1-2; a weak D match, TRBD1 (6 bases). V was shortened by 0 bases and J by 6 bases, with 18 bases between the two germline ends. The CDR3 is made up of 16 amino acids. The germline gives CDR1 SGDLS, CDR2 YYNGEE. The CDR3 DNA is TGTGCCAGCAGCGTAGAGGGGAACAGACAGGCGCATGGCTACACCTTC. Its protein product is CASSVEGNRQAHGYTF.

CDR3 region: CAWSQFLAETYNEQFF. For the CDR3, the DNA is TGTGCCTGGAGTCAATTTCTAGCGGAAACCTACAATGAGCAGTTCTTC. The chain combines TRBV30 with TRBJ2-1; 7 nucleotides agree with TRBD2. The CDR3 is 16 amino acids. Trimming removed 2 bases from V and 2 bases from J; junction bases left unmatched: 9. Per the germline V gene, CDR1 is GTSNPN and CDR2 is SVGIG (reference sequence).

The chain uses TRBV27 and TRBJ2-3; TRBD1 matches 7 bases. Germline V lookup: CDR1 MNHEY, CDR2 SMNVEV (reference sequence). The junction had 13 bases not matched to a gene; V was cut back by 8 bases and J by 2 bases. This CDR3 is built from 16 residues. CDR3 sequence (DNA): TGTGCCAGCTTGCCTCGACAGGGCCGATTCACAGATACGCAGTATTTT. It specifies CASLPRQGRFTDTQYF.

This clone was found once. The chain carries TRBV2 and TRBJ2-5, with 10 bases identical to TRBD2. V lost 10 bases to trimming and J lost 5 bases; unmatched junction nucleotides: 19. The CDR3 loop spans 17 amino acids. Germline V gene data show CDR1 as SNHLY and CDR2 as FYNNEI. CDR3 sequence: CATEFPGLASGGETQYF. CDR3 DNA: TGTGCCACCGAATTCCCGGGACTAGCGTCGGGGGGGGAGACCCAGTACTTC. The variable domain in full, with the rest retrieved from reference TRBV2 and TRBJ2-5, is EPEVTQTPSHQVTQMGQEVILRCVPISNHLYFYWYRQILGQKVEFLVSFYNNEISEKSEIFDDQFSVERPDGSNFTLKIRSTKLEDSAMYFCATEFPGLASGGETQYFGPGTRLLVL.

This clone was picked up one time. The V and J genes are TRBV29-1 and TRBJ2-6; D is possibly TRBD1 (6 bases). The CDR3 has 15 amino acids. The germline V gene has CDR1 SQVTM and CDR2 ANQGSEA. The ends were cut back, 4 bases at V and 4 bases at J, with 14 bases in the middle. The CDR3 sequence: CSVAGTPVGANVLTF. As DNA, the CDR3 is TGCAGCGTTGCCGGGACACCCGTCGGGGCCAACGTCCTGACTTTC. Together with reference TRBV29-1 and TRBJ2-6, the CDR3 gives the full variable domain: SAVISQKPSRDICQRGTSLTIQCQVDSQVTMMFWYRQQPGQSLTLIATANQGSEATYESGFVIDKFPISRPNLTFSTLTVSNMSPEDSSIYLCSVAGTPVGANVLTFGAGSRLTVL.

This CDR3 is CASSHSTGTPSYEQYF. CDR3 DNA sequence: TGCGCCAGCAGCCATTCTACCGGGACTCCTTCCTACGAGCAGTACTTC. The V and J genes are TRBV4-1 and TRBJ2-7, with TRBD2 as a possible D gene (6 bases). The CDR3 runs 16 residues. Germline assignment: CDR1 MGHRA and CDR2 YSYEKL. V was trimmed by 3 bases and J by 1 base, leaving 16 bases between them.

The J gene is TRBJ2-2, the V gene TRBV28, with TRBD1 identical over 7 bases. CDR1 is MDHEN and CDR2 is SYDVKM in the germline V gene. After removal of 5 bases from V and 1 base from J, the junction contained 4 bases not matched to a gene. The CDR3 covers 15 residues. CDR3 protein: CASSPGTENTGELFF. CDR3 DNA: TGTGCCAGCAGTCCCGGGACAGAGAACACCGGGGAGCTGTTTTTT.

J is TRBJ1-5 and V is TRBV27; D is possibly TRBD1 (5 bases). V lost 4 bases and J 1 base, leaving 8 bases between the germline ends. The CDR3 spans 14 residues. Germline values: CDR1 MNHEY, CDR2 SMNVEV (reference sequence). The DNA for the CDR3 is TGTGCCAGCAGTTCGGAGGGGAGCAATCAGCCCCAGCATTTT. It encodes CASSSEGSNQPQHF.

The chain combines TRBV28 with TRBJ2-7; D is possibly TRBD1 (6 bases). The CDR3 has 16 residues. Looked up from germline, CDR1 is MDHEN and CDR2 is SYDVKM. V lost 2 bases and J lost 0, with 14 bases in between. The CDR3 sequence: CASSLMVTGFSYEQYF. The CDR3 DNA sequence: TGTGCCAGCAGTTTAATGGTGACAGGCTTCTCCTACGAGCAGTACTTC. The entire variable domain, with the rest obtained from reference TRBV28 and TRBJ2-7, is as follows: DVKVTQSSRYLVKRTGEKVFLECVQDMDHENMFWYRQDPGLGLRLIYFSYDVKMKEKGDIPEGYSVSREKKERFSLILESASTNQTSMYLCASSLMVTGFSYEQYFGPGTRLTVT.

The chain uses TRBV9 and TRBJ2-7; the match to TRBD2 covers 8 bases. CDR1 is SGDLS and CDR2 is YYNGEE in the germline V gene. The trim removed 1 base at V and 1 base at J, leaving 4 bases unmatched. The CDR3 covers 15 residues. The CDR3 sequence: CASSVREGRSYEQYF. CDR3 sequence (DNA): TGTGCCAGCAGCGTACGGGAGGGAAGATCCTACGAGCAGTACTTC.

This clone was observed once. The rearrangement uses TRBV6-4 and TRBJ2-3; perhaps TRBD1 as D (5 bases). The CDR3 covers 15 residues. Germline loops: CDR1 MRHNA, CDR2 SNTAGT. The V end was cut by 0 bases, the J end by 0 bases, with 7 bases between. For the CDR3, the DNA is TGTGCCAGCAGTGACTCCGCAGGGAGCACAGATACGCAGTATTTT. Residues: CASSDSAGSTDTQYF.

This sequence joins TRBV29-1 and TRBJ2-7; 10 nucleotides match TRBD1. Per germline, CDR1 SQVTM and CDR2 ANQGSEA. V was pared by 4 bases and J by 4 bases, with 4 bases of the junction left unmatched. This CDR3 contains 13 residues. The CDR3 nucleotides are TGCAGCGTTGCTCGGGACAGGGGATACGAGCAGTACTTC. Its translation: CSVARDRGYEQYF.

V and J are TRBV28 and TRBJ1-2; 10 bases match TRBD1. The trim removed 6 bases at V and 7 bases at J, leaving 14 bases unmatched. The CDR3 is made up of 16 amino acids. Per the germline V gene, CDR1 is MDHEN and CDR2 is SYDVKM. CDR3 region: CASSYPPRTGGSGYTF. The CDR3 DNA reads TGTGCCAGCAGCTACCCACCGAGGACAGGGGGAAGTGGCTACACCTTC.

The chain uses TRBV5-1 and TRBJ2-7; D is perhaps TRBD2 (5 bases). The V gene lost 0 bases and the J gene lost 6 bases, with 10 bases spanning the gap. Germline lookup yields CDR1 SGHRS and CDR2 YFSETQ. CDR3 size: 13 residues. The DNA for the CDR3 is TGCGCCAGCAGCTTGGGAGGGTTTCCCGAGCAGTACTTC. This sequence encodes CASSLGGFPEQYF. The full variable domain, its missing parts supplied by reference TRBV5-1 and TRBJ2-7, is KAGVTQTPRYLIKTRGQQVTLSCSPISGHRSVSWYQQTPGQGLQFLFEYFSETQRNKGNFPGRFSGRQFSNSRSEMNVSTLELGDSALYLCASSLGGFPEQYFGPGTRLTVT.

This rearrangement joins TRBV7-9 to TRBJ1-5; 7 bases map to TRBD1. J lost 7 bases, V lost 6 bases, and 9 bases had no gene match. CDR3 length: 14 amino acids. Germline V lookup: CDR1 SEHNR, CDR2 FQNEAQ (reference sequence). CDR3 sequence reads: CASSKTGSEQPQHF. CDR3 nucleotides: TGTGCCAGCAGTAAGACAGGGTCCGAACAGCCCCAGCATTTT.

V gene TRBV25-1 combines with J gene TRBJ1-1, with D possibly being TRBD1 (6 bases). CDR1 and CDR2 (germline): MGHDK, SYGVNS. The CDR3 consists of 13 residues. V lost 7 bases and J lost 1, with 10 bases in between. The CDR3 coding sequence is TGTGCCAGCACCGGACAGAAGAACACTGAAGCTTTCTTT. Residues: CASTGQKNTEAFF.